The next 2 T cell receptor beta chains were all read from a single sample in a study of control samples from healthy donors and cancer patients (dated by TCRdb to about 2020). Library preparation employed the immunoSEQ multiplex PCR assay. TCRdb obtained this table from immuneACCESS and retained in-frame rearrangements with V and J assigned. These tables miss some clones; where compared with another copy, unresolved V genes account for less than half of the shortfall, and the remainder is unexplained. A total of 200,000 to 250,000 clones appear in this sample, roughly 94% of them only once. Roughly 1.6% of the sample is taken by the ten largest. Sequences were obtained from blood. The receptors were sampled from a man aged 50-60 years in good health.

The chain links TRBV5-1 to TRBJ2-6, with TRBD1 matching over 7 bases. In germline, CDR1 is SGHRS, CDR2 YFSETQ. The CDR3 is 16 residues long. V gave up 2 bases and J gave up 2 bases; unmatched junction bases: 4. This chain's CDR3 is CASSFTGEPGANVLTF. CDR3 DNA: TGCGCCAGCAGCTTTACAGGGGAACCTGGGGCCAACGTCCTGACTTTC.

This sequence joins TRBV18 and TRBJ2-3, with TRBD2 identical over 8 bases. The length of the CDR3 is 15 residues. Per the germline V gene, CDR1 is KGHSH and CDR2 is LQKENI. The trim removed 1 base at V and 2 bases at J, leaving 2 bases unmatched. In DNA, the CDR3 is TGTGCCAGCTCACCACAGCGGGGGACCACAGATACGCAGTATTTT. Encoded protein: CASSPQRGTTDTQYF.